Detailed here is one T cell receptor beta chain. Its matching antigen is unknown. Trimming shortened V by 5 bases and J by 7 bases, and 9 bases separated the two germline ends. The germline gives CDR1 DFQATT, CDR2 SNEGSKA (reference sequence). CDR3 length: 11 residues. The unexposed donors gave CD4+ T cells in about 2010-2019, prior to COVID-19. After 10 to 11 days of culture, CD4+ T cells were isolated. These data come from a study of CD4 T cells in relation to SARS-CoV-2 and coronaviruses. Sequenced by immunoSEQ multiplex PCR; TCRdb stores in-frame clones only, minus some. The sample yields 20,000 to 25,000 clones, 76% seen once.

This chain joins TRBV20-1 and TRBJ2-1; no reliable D call. Sequenced material: CD4+ T cells from PBMCs, cultured in vitro. This sequence originates from a human donor in good health. The CDR3 reads CSAPVRNEQFF. In nucleotides, the CDR3 is TGCAGTGCTCCAGTCCGGAATGAGCAGTTCTTC.